The TCR beta chain described here comes from a study of CD4 T cells in relation to SARS-CoV-2 and coronaviruses. Background on the study: The HLA restriction of the shared crossreactive spike epitopes was mapped. Whole-study results and caveats: The assay detects memory recall responses, not culture-primed primary responses.

Method: immunoSEQ multiplex PCR; TCRdb's copy keeps in-frame clones and lacks some. The sample contains 41,000 or so clones, under 90% of which appear only once. CDR3 length: 15 residues. The germline V and J ends were trimmed by 2 bases and 8 bases, with 15 bases remaining between them. The germline gives CDR1 LNHNV, CDR2 YYDKDF (reference sequence). A remark on this clone: What it binds is not known.

The receptor was derived from an adult with COVID-19. This chain joins TRBV15 and TRBJ1-4; tentative D call: TRBD1 (6 bases). Sequencing was done on a sample of naive CD4+ T cells from PBMCs, cultured in vitro. Subset noted: naive CD4+ T cells isolated by negative enrichment. CDR3 region: CATSRRTGAEEKLFF. CDR3 in DNA: TGTGCCACCAGCAGACGTACGGGGGCAGAGGAAAAACTGTTTTTT.